The table lists the clone carrying this TCR beta chain with a count of one. TCRdb's copy holds only in-frame clones and misses some; the assay was immunoSEQ multiplex PCR. The table has 150,000 to 200,000 clones, approximately 86% seen once. The entry originates in a study of blood T cell repertoires in COVID-19. Sequences were obtained from peripheral blood. The clonotype was recovered from a man aged 60 to 69 with COVID-19, enrolled during active disease.

CDR3 sequence (DNA): TGTGCCAGCACCCCCGGGCAGGGGGCATACCTTAACTATGGCTACACCTTC. Translated: CASTPGQGAYLNYGYTF. The chain employs TRBV28 and TRBJ1-2, with 8 bases identical to TRBD1. Germline CDR1 is MDHEN and CDR2 is SYDVKM. Trimming at V came to 7 bases and at J to 1 base, leaving 14 bases not matched to a gene. The CDR3 is made up of 17 amino acids.